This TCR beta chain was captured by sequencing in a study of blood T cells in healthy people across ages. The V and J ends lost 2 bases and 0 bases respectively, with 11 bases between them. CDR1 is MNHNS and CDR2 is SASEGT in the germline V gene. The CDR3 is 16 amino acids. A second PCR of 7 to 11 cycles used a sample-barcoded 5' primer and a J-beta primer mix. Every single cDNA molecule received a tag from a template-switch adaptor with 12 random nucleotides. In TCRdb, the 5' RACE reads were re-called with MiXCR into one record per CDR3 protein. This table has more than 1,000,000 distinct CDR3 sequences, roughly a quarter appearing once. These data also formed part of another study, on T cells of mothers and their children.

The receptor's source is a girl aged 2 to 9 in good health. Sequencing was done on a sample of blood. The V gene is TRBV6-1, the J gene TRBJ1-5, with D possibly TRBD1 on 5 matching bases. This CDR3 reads CASSELWGYSNQPQHF. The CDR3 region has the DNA TGTGCCAGCAGTGAACTCTGGGGCTATAGCAATCAGCCCCAGCATTTT.